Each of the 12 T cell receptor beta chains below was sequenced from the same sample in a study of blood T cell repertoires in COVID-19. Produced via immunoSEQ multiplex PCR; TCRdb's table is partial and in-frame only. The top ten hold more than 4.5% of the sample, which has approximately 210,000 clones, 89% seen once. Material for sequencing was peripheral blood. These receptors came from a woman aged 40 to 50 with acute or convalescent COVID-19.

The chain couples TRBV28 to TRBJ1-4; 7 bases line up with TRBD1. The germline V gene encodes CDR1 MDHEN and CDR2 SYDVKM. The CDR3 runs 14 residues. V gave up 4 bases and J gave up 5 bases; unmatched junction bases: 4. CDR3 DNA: TGTGCCAGCAGTTCCCCGACAGGGAATGAAAAACTGTTTTTT. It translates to CASSSPTGNEKLFF.

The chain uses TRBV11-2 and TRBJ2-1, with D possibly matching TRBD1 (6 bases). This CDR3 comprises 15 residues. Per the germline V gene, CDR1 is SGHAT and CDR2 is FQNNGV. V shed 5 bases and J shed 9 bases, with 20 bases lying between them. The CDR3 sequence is CASSMDSAGLGEQFF. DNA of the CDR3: TGTGCCAGCAGCATGGACAGCGCCGGATTGGGTGAGCAGTTCTTC.

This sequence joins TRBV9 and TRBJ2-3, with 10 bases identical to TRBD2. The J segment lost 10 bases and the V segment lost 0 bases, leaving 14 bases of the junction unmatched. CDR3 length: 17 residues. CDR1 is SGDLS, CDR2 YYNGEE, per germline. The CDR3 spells CASSVGSSGGTREAQYF. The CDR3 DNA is TGTGCCAGCAGCGTAGGGAGTAGCGGGGGGACCCGTGAGGCGCAGTATTTT.

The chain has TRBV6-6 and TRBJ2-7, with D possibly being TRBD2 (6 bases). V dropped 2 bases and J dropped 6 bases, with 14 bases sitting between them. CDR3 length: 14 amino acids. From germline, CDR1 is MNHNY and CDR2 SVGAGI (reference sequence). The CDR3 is CASSYPERGSEQYV. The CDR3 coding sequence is TGTGCCAGCAGTTACCCAGAACGGGGGAGCGAGCAGTACGTC.

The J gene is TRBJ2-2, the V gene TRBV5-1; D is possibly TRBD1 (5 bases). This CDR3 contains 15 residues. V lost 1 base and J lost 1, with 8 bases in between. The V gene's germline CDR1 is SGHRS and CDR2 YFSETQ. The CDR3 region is CASSLTQGNTGELFF. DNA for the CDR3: TGCGCCAGCAGCTTGACGCAGGGGAACACCGGGGAGCTGTTTTTT.

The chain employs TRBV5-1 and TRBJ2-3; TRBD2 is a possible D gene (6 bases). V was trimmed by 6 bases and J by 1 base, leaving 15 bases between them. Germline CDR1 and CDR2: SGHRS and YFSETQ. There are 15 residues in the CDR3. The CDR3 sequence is CASNFGGVGTDTQYF. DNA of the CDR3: TGCGCCAGCAACTTCGGCGGGGTGGGCACAGATACGCAGTATTTT.

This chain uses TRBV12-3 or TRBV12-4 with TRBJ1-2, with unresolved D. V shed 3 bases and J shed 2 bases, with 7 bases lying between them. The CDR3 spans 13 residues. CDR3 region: CASSFDMNYGYTF. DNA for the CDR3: TGTGCCAGCAGTTTCGACATGAACTATGGCTACACCTTC.

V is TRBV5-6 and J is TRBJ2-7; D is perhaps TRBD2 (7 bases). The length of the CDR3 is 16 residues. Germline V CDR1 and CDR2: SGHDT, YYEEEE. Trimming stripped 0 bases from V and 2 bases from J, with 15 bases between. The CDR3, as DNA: TGTGCCAGCAGCTTGGGGGGGCGGGGGTCCCCCTACGAGCAGTACGTC. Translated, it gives CASSLGGRGSPYEQYV.

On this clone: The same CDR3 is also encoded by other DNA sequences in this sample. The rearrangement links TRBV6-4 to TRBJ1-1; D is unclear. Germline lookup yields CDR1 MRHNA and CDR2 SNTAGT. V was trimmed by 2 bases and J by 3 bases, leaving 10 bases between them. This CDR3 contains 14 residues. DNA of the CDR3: TGTGCCAGCAGTGACGATTCAGAGGACACTGAAGCTTTCTTT. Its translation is CASSDDSEDTEAFF.

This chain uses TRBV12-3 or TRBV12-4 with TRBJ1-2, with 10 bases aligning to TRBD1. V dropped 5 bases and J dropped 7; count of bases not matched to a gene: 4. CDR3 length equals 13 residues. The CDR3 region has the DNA TGTGCCAGCAGTCGGGACAGGGGAATTGGCTACACCTTC. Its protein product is CASSRDRGIGYTF.

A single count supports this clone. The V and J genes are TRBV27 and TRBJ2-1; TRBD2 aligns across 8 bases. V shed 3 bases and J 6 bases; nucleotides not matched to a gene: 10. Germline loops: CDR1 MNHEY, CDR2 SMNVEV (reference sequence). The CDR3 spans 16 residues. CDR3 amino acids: CASSFPLGGGINEQFF. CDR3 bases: TGTGCCAGCAGTTTCCCTTTGGGCGGGGGGATCAATGAGCAGTTCTTC.

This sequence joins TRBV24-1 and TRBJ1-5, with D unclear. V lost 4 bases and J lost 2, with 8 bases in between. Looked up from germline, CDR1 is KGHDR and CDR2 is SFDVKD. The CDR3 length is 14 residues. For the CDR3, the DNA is TGTGCCACCAGTGACCCGTCGGGCAATCAGCCCCAGCATTTT. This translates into CATSDPSGNQPQHF.